Listed below are T cell receptor beta chains from one sample, sequenced in a study of graft-versus-host responses after intestinal transplantation. The assay was immunoSEQ multiplex PCR, and TCRdb's table has in-frame clones only and misses some. The sample yields tens of thousands of clones, over 80% seen once. Antigens of these TCRs are unknown. Here the sequenced sample was unstimulated CD8+ T cells sorted from spleen or lymph node cells, taken before intestinal transplant. These receptors came from a human donor who received an intestinal transplant. Each CDR3 is given with its conserved first and last residue. The D gene is left open where the match is weak. Size is omitted from some rows. Given values are once, few, many or a class for expanded clones.

J: TRBJ2-7; length: 15; V: TRBV5-1; D: TRBD1; size: .; CDR3: CASSRGQASSYEQYF; DNA: TGCGCCAGCAGCAGGGGACAGGCGAGCTCCTACGAGCAGTACTTC
J: TRBJ1-1; length: 15; V: TRBV9; D: TRBD1; size: .; CDR3: CASSVGTGVGTEAFF; DNA: TGTGCCAGCAGCGTGGGGACAGGTGTCGGCACTGAAGCTTTCTTT
J: TRBJ2-7; length: 16; V: TRBV7-8; D: .; size: .; CDR3: CASSLEGTRLSYEQYF; DNA: TGTGCCAGCAGCTTAGAGGGGACACGATTAAGTTACGAGCAGTACTTC
J: TRBJ2-5; length: 14; V: TRBV25-1; D: TRBD1; size: .; CDR3: CASSPGTGIETQYF; DNA: TGTGCCAGCAGTCCCGGGACAGGGATAGAGACCCAGTACTTC
J: TRBJ2-6; length: 19; V: TRBV5-1; D: .; size: .; CDR3: CASSLLSLGHLSGANVLTF; DNA: TGCGCCAGCAGCTTGTTATCCCTGGGACACCTCTCTGGGGCCAACGTCCTGACTTTC
J: TRBJ2-2; length: 15; V: TRBV4-1; D: .; size: .; CDR3: CASSHGGPGTGELFF; DNA: TGCGCCAGCAGCCATGGCGGCCCGGGAACCGGGGAGCTGTTTTTT
J: TRBJ2-7; length: 15; V: TRBV4-1; D: TRBD2; size: .; CDR3: CASSQGTSGRGEQYF; DNA: TGCGCCAGCAGCCAGGGGACTAGCGGGAGAGGCGAGCAGTACTTC
J: TRBJ1-5; length: 15; V: TRBV28; D: .; size: .; CDR3: CASSLGGTGIQPQHF; DNA: TGTGCCAGCAGTTTAGGCGGGACTGGAATTCAGCCCCAGCATTTT
J: TRBJ2-7; length: 14; V: TRBV11-2; D: .; size: .; CDR3: CASSLAGGHYEQYF; DNA: TGTGCCAGCAGCTTAGCGGGCGGGCACTACGAGCAGTACTTC
J: TRBJ2-5; length: 12; V: TRBV5-4; D: .; size: .; CDR3: CASSLLQETQYF; DNA: TGTGCCAGCAGCCTCCTCCAAGAGACCCAGTACTTC
J: TRBJ2-2; length: 16; V: TRBV5-6; D: .; size: .; CDR3: CASSLAGLVRTGELFF; DNA: TGTGCCAGCAGCTTGGCCGGGTTGGTCCGGACCGGGGAGCTGTTTTTT
J: TRBJ2-3; length: 17; V: TRBV30; D: .; size: .; CDR3: CAWSGALARAHTDTQYF; DNA: TGTGCCTGGAGTGGCGCGCTAGCGCGAGCCCACACAGATACGCAGTATTTT
J: TRBJ2-7; length: 16; V: TRBV11-2; D: TRBD2; size: .; CDR3: CASSLGISGRSLEQYF; DNA: TGTGCCAGCAGCTTAGGGATTAGCGGGCGCTCCCTCGAGCAGTACTTC
J: TRBJ1-1; length: 15; V: TRBV7-9; D: .; size: once; CDR3: CASSLAQGVGTEAFF; DNA: TGTGCCAGCAGCTTAGCGCAGGGCGTGGGGACTGAAGCTTTCTTT
J: TRBJ1-2; length: 13; V: TRBV11-2; D: .; size: .; CDR3: CASSLAGGSGYTF; DNA: TGTGCCAGCAGCTTAGCGGGGGGCTCTGGCTACACCTTC
J: TRBJ1-4; length: 16; V: TRBV19; D: TRBD1; size: .; CDR3: CASSMGDGTVNEKLFF; DNA: TGTGCCAGTAGTATGGGTGATGGGACAGTTAATGAAAAACTGTTTTTT
J: TRBJ2-7; length: 15; V: TRBV29-1; D: TRBD1; size: .; CDR3: CSVAIDRGIAYEQYF; DNA: TGCAGCGTGGCAATCGACAGGGGGATCGCCTACGAGCAGTACTTC
J: TRBJ2-3; length: 15; V: TRBV11-2; D: .; size: .; CDR3: CASSLTPGDTDTQYF; DNA: TGTGCCAGCAGCTTAACCCCCGGGGACACAGATACGCAGTATTTT
J: TRBJ1-1; length: 14; V: TRBV11-3; D: .; size: .; CDR3: CASSLGRGYAEAFF; DNA: TGTGCCAGCAGCTTAGGACGGGGGTACGCTGAAGCTTTCTTT
J: TRBJ2-3; length: 15; V: TRBV2; D: TRBD1; size: .; CDR3: CASKGGQGAVDTQYF; DNA: TGTGCCAGCAAAGGGGGGCAGGGGGCAGTAGATACGCAGTATTTT
J: TRBJ2-7; length: 14; V: TRBV7-6; D: TRBD1; size: .; CDR3: CASSPGQGGYEQYF; DNA: TGTGCCAGCAGCCCAGGACAGGGGGGCTACGAGCAGTACTTC
J: TRBJ2-7; length: 14; V: TRBV5-8; D: .; size: once; CDR3: CASSLPIAEYEQYF; DNA: TGTGCCAGCAGCTTGCCCATAGCGGAATACGAGCAGTACTTC
J: TRBJ2-5; length: 15; V: TRBV11-3; D: TRBD1; size: .; CDR3: CASSLGTGGEETQYF; DNA: TGTGCCAGCAGCCTCGGGACAGGGGGCGAAGAGACCCAGTACTTC
J: TRBJ1-2; length: 13; V: TRBV30; D: .; size: .; CDR3: CAWTPGHNYGYTF; DNA: TGTGCCTGGACACCGGGACACAACTATGGCTACACCTTC
J: TRBJ1-5; length: 15; V: TRBV6-1; D: TRBD1; size: .; CDR3: CASSDSGGFNQPQHF; DNA: TGTGCCAGCAGTGATTCAGGGGGCTTCAATCAGCCCCAGCATTTT
J: TRBJ2-7; length: 15; V: TRBV9; D: TRBD2; size: .; CDR3: CASSAGAGLSYEQYF; DNA: TGTGCCAGCAGCGCTGGAGCGGGACTCTCCTACGAGCAGTACTTC
J: TRBJ2-1; length: 13; V: TRBV4-1; D: .; size: .; CDR3: CASSQDRSSEQFF; DNA: TGCGCCAGCAGCCAAGATCGGAGTTCCGAGCAGTTCTTC
J: TRBJ2-3; length: 13; V: TRBV19; D: .; size: .; CDR3: CATSTGLPDTQYF; DNA: TGTGCCACTTCAACAGGGTTACCAGATACGCAGTATTTT
J: TRBJ2-3; length: 13; V: TRBV11-2; D: .; size: .; CDR3: CATRWALGDTQYF; DNA: TGTGCCACCAGGTGGGCATTGGGAGATACGCAGTATTTT
J: TRBJ2-1; length: 14; V: TRBV4-2; D: .; size: .; CDR3: CASSQGPNSGEQFF; DNA: TGTGCCAGCAGCCAAGGACCAAACTCGGGTGAGCAGTTCTTC
J: TRBJ2-7; length: 15; V: TRBV5-1; D: TRBD1; size: .; CDR3: CASSTATGTPLGQYF; DNA: TGCGCCAGCAGCACGGCGACAGGGACCCCCCTTGGGCAGTACTTC
J: TRBJ1-2; length: 14; V: TRBV9; D: .; size: once; CDR3: CASSEGATGGAPTF; DNA: TGTGCCAGCAGCGAAGGGGCCACTGGGGGGGCGCCCACCTTC
J: TRBJ2-3; length: 15; V: TRBV9; D: TRBD1; size: .; CDR3: CASSTAGTGTDTQYF; DNA: TGTGCCAGCAGCACAGCCGGGACAGGGACAGATACGCAGTATTTT
J: TRBJ2-7; length: 13; V: TRBV30; D: .; size: .; CDR3: CAWSYTGLSEQYF; DNA: TGTGCCTGGAGTTATACAGGCTTATCCGAGCAGTACTTC
J: TRBJ2-1; length: 16; V: TRBV13; D: TRBD1; size: .; CDR3: CASSTEDRQGANEQFF; DNA: TGTGCCAGCAGCACCGAAGACCGACAGGGGGCCAATGAGCAGTTCTTC
J: TRBJ2-2; length: 12; V: TRBV7-3; D: TRBD2; size: .; CDR3: CASGEGGGELFF; DNA: TGTGCCAGCGGGGAGGGAGGCGGGGAGCTGTTTTTT
J: TRBJ1-2; length: 15; V: TRBV19; D: TRBD1; size: .; CDR3: CASSIGPGQGYGYTF; DNA: TGTGCCAGTAGTATCGGCCCGGGACAGGGGTATGGCTACACCTTC
J: TRBJ2-1; length: 11; V: TRBV20-1; D: .; size: .; CDR3: CSAKLDALGFF; DNA: TGCAGTGCAAAACTAGACGCCTTGGGGTTCTTC
J: TRBJ1-5; length: 12; V: TRBV7-2; D: .; size: .; CDR3: CASSSGNQPQHF; DNA: TGTGCCAGCAGCTCCGGCAATCAGCCCCAGCATTTT
J: TRBJ1-2; length: 12; V: TRBV6-5; D: .; size: .; CDR3: CASRQGTYGYTF; DNA: TGTGCCAGCCGTCAGGGTACCTATGGCTACACCTTC
J: TRBJ1-2; length: 13; V: TRBV29-1; D: .; size: .; CDR3: CSVPITGPGGYTF; DNA: TGCAGCGTCCCCATAACAGGGCCAGGGGGCTACACCTTC